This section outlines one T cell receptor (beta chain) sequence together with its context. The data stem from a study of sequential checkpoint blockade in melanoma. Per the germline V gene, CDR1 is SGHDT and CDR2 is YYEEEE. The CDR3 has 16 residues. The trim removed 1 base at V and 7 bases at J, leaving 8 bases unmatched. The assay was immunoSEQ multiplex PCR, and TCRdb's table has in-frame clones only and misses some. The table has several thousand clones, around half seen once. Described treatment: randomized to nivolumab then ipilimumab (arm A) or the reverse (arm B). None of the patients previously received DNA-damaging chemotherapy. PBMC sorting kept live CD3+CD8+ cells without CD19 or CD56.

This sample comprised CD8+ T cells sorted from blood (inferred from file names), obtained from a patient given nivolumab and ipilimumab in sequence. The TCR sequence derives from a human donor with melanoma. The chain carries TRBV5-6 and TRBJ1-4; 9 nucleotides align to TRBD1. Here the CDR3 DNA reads TGTGCCAGCAGCTTGCTACCACAGGGGGCCATTGAAAAACTGTTTTTT. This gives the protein CASSLLPQGAIEKLFF. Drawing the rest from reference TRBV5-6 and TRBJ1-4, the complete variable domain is DAGVTQSPTHLIKTRGQQVTLRCSPKSGHDTVSWYQQALGQGPQFIFQYYEEEERQRGNFPDRFSGHQFPNYSSELNVNALLLGDSALYLCASSLLPQGAIEKLFFGSGTQLSVL.